A selection of T cell receptor beta chains follows, all from one sample in a study of blood T cell repertoires in COVID-19. Here immunoSEQ multiplex PCR was the method, and the copy in TCRdb shows in-frame clones only, minus some. The repertoire includes under 300,000 clones, less than 90% of them detected once, and around 12% sits in the top ten. Sequencing was done on a sample of peripheral blood. The receptors here all came from a woman in her twenties or thirties with COVID-19, enrolled during active disease. CDR3s include the opening cysteine and the closing phenylalanine or tryptophan. D genes are given only for firm matches. Some rows have no size entry. The others give once, few or many, or a class for an expanded clone.

TGTGCCAGTACCTTTGACAGGGTGGATTCACCCCTCCACTTT,CASTFDRVDSPLHF,TRBJ1-6,TRBV19,TRBD1,.
TGCGCCAGCAGCTTGCGACGGGGGTCCCACCTTTCCACAGATACGCAGTATTTT,CASSLRRGSHLSTDTQYF,TRBJ2-3,TRBV5-1,.,.
TGCGCCAGCAGCCCGGGGGACAGGGGGAATGGCTACACCTTC,CASSPGDRGNGYTF,TRBJ1-2,TRBV5-1,TRBD1,.
TGTGCCAGCAGCAGGGAGGTGAATGAAAAACTGTTTTTT,CASSREVNEKLFF,TRBJ1-4,TRBV28,.,.
TGCGCCAGCACTGGGGGCCCCGTGGACGAGCAGTACTTC,CASTGGPVDEQYF,TRBJ2-7,TRBV23-1,.,.
TGTGCCACCAGTACCAGCGGGGTGCAGTACTTC,CATSTSGVQYF,TRBJ2-5,TRBV24-1,TRBD2,.
TGTGCCAGCAGCTCCCTCCCGGACAGGGGGCGTCATGGCTACACCTTC,CASSSLPDRGRHGYTF,TRBJ1-2,TRBV5-4,TRBD1,.
TGTGCCAGCTCCCCAGACAGGGGAGTGAAGCCCCAGCATTTT,CASSPDRGVKPQHF,TRBJ1-5,TRBV18,TRBD1,.
TGTGCCAGCAGCCTGACAGGAAACACCATATATTTT,CASSLTGNTIYF,TRBJ1-3,TRBV5-4,.,.
TGTGCCAGCAGCCGTCTTGGGGGACAGGTGTCTTTCTTT,CASSRLGGQVSFF,TRBJ1-1,TRBV4-2,TRBD1,.
TGTGCCAGCAGCCCTTCGACGGGGGGCTACGAGCAGTACTTC,CASSPSTGGYEQYF,TRBJ2-7,TRBV5-4,TRBD2,.
TGTGCCAGCAGCCGCTCAGGAATCCTCGGGGATGAGCAGTTCTTC,CASSRSGILGDEQFF,TRBJ2-1,TRBV7-9,.,once
TGTGCCTGGAGTGGCGATGGGAGTGAGCAGTTCTTC,CAWSGDGSEQFF,TRBJ2-1,TRBV30,.,.
TGTGCCATCAAGGGACAGGGGGCAAGGGGGGCCAACGTCCTGACTTTC,CAIKGQGARGANVLTF,TRBJ2-6,TRBV10-3,TRBD1,.
TGTGCCAGCAGTTTGGGACTAGCGATGGGCACAGATACGCAGTATTTT,CASSLGLAMGTDTQYF,TRBJ2-3,TRBV27,TRBD2,.
TGTGCCAGCAGCCAAGATAAGGACAGCGTGTATAGCAATCAGCCCCAGCATTTT,CASSQDKDSVYSNQPQHF,TRBJ1-5,TRBV4-2,.,once
TGTGCCGCCCGGACAGGGGTGAACACTGAAGCTTTCTTT,CAARTGVNTEAFF,TRBJ1-1,TRBV19,TRBD1,.
TGTGCCAGCAGCCGGACCGGGGGGGGCTACGAGCAGTACTTC,CASSRTGGGYEQYF,TRBJ2-7,TRBV9,TRBD2,.
TGCGCCAGCAGCTTGGCCCAGGGCTTGGACTATGGCTACACCTTC,CASSLAQGLDYGYTF,TRBJ1-2,TRBV5-1,.,.
TGCGCCAGCAGCTTCGGGGGAGATTCACCCCTCCACTTT,CASSFGGDSPLHF,TRBJ1-6,TRBV5-1,.,once